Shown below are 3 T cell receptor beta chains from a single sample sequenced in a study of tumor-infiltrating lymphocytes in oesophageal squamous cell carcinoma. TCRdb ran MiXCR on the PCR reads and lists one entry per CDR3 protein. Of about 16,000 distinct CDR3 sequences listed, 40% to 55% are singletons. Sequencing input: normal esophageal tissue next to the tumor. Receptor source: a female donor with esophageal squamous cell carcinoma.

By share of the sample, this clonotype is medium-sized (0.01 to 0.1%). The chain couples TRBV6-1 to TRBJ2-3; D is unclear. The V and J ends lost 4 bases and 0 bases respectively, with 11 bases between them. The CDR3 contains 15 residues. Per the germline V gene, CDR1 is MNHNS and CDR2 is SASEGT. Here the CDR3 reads CASSALKLSTDTQYF. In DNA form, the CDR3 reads TGTGCCAGCAGTGCTCTAAAGCTCAGCACAGATACGCAGTATTTT.

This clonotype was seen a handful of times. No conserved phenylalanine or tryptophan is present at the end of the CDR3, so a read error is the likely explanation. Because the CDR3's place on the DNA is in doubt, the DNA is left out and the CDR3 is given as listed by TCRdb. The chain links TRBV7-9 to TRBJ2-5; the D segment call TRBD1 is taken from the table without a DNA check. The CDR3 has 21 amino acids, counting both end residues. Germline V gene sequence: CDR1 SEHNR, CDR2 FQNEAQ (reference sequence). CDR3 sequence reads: CASSLPGGQSQPFNSPLHFGN.

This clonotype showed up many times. CDR3 loop: CASSGLVTSTDTQYF. The CDR3 region has the DNA TGTGCCAGTAGTGGACTAGTAACTAGCACAGATACGCAGTATTTT. The V and J genes are TRBV19 and TRBJ2-3, with 7 bases identical to TRBD2. V was pared by 5 bases and J by 0 bases, with 5 bases of the junction left unmatched. This CDR3 has 15 amino acids. The germline gives CDR1 LNHDA, CDR2 SQIVND (reference sequence).